These 30 T cell receptor beta chains came from one sample sequenced in a study of blood T cells in healthy people across ages. Primed by a sample-barcoded 5' primer and a J-beta primer mix, a second PCR proceeded for about 7 to 11 cycles. TCRdb passed the 5' RACE reads through MiXCR, listing each CDR3 protein once. The table has some 900,000 distinct CDR3 sequences, about 48% seen once; the top ten hold over 10%. The sequenced sample was blood. The receptors were sampled from a man younger than 40 in good health.

V usage is TRBV6-5 and J usage is TRBJ1-2; D possibly corresponds to TRBD1 (6 bases). Germline loops: CDR1 MNHEY, CDR2 SVGAGI. Trimming pared 0 bases from V and 6 bases from J, leaving 11 bases between. The CDR3 totals 14 residues. The CDR3, as DNA: TGTGCCAGCAGTTACTCGAACAGGGTAGATGGCTACACCTTC. Translating it yields CASSYSNRVDGYTF.

This clonotype was found a few times. V is TRBV29-1 and J is TRBJ1-1, with 9 positions matching TRBD1. The CDR3 has 15 amino acids. The V gene's germline CDR1 is SQVTM and CDR2 ANQGSEA. The V segment lost 3 bases and the J segment 1 base; nucleotides outside the gene matches: 6. The CDR3 is CSVEQQGARNTEAFF. CDR3 bases: TGCAGCGTTGAGCAACAGGGGGCAAGGAACACTGAAGCTTTCTTT.

A few counts support this clonotype. The chain links TRBV5-1 to TRBJ2-1; possibly TRBD1 for D (5 bases). Trimming took 0 bases from V and 9 from J, leaving 16 bases between them. The CDR3 runs 15 residues. Per germline, CDR1 SGHRS and CDR2 YFSETQ. CDR3 in amino acids: CASSLVVSGKGEQFF. In nucleotides, the CDR3 is TGCGCCAGCAGCTTGGTTGTATCAGGGAAAGGTGAGCAGTTCTTC.

The V call is TRBV29-1, the J call TRBJ1-2; D remains ambiguous. The CDR3 length is 13 residues. Germline CDR1 reads SQVTM; CDR2 reads ANQGSEA. Trimming cost V 3 bases and J 7 bases, with 15 bases left between them. The CDR3 bases are TGCAGCGTTGACAGTATTGGGCCTAGTGGCTACACCTTC. It is translated as CSVDSIGPSGYTF.

This chain links TRBV27 with TRBJ2-5; perhaps TRBD2 as D (6 bases). The CDR3 contains 14 residues. Germline CDR1 and CDR2: MNHEY and SMNVEV (reference sequence). Deletions cut 6 bases from V and 7 bases from J, with 18 bases between. CDR3 nucleotides: TGTGCCAGCAGGGGACTGGGCCGCCCCGGGACCCAGTACTTC. Translated, it gives CASRGLGRPGTQYF.

V gene TRBV20-1 combines with J gene TRBJ2-1; D is undetermined. CDR3 length equals 15 residues. Germline V gives CDR1 DFQATT, CDR2 SNEGSKA (reference sequence). V lost 3 bases and J 0 bases, leaving 12 bases between the germline ends. The CDR3 DNA reads TGCAGTGCTAGGCCCATTGGGTACTCCTACAATGAGCAGTTCTTC. Protein: CSARPIGYSYNEQFF.

The rearrangement uses TRBV29-1 and TRBJ1-2, with no clear D. The CDR3 covers 13 residues. Germline CDR1 and CDR2: SQVTM and ANQGSEA. Trimming cost V 2 bases and J 0 bases, with 7 bases left between them. The DNA for the CDR3 is TGCAGCGTTGAACACACCTCTAACTATGGCTACACCTTC. As protein: CSVEHTSNYGYTF.

The rearrangement joins TRBV12-3 or TRBV12-4 to TRBJ2-7, with 9 bases that match TRBD1. Trimming cost V 6 bases and J 2 bases; bases outside gene matches: 5. There are 14 residues in the CDR3. The CDR3 nucleotides are TGTGCCAGCAGGGAGGGACAGGGACCCTACGAGCAGTACTTC. Residues: CASREGQGPYEQYF.

This chain uses TRBV29-1 with TRBJ1-5, with D perhaps TRBD1 (5 bases). V was trimmed by 5 bases and J by 1 base, leaving 15 bases between them. The length of the CDR3 is 15 residues. Germline assignment: CDR1 SQVTM and CDR2 ANQGSEA. The CDR3 coding sequence is TGCAGCGTTACCACACGGGACTCGAGCAATCAGCCCCAGCATTTT. It encodes CSVTTRDSSNQPQHF.

The chain employs TRBV10-3 and TRBJ2-5, with D tentatively TRBD1 or TRBD2 (5 bases each). This CDR3 spans 14 amino acids. Trimming shortened V by 4 bases and J by 11 bases, and 20 bases separated the two germline ends. Germline-derived CDR1 and CDR2 are ENHRY and SYGVKD. The CDR3 spells CAISGAGTYNEQYF. Here the CDR3 DNA reads TGTGCCATCAGTGGAGCCGGGACCTACAATGAGCAGTACTTC.

Notes on this clonotype: At one end the junction does not follow the germline gene, possibly because of a read error. The chain combines TRBV20-1 with TRBJ2-7; maybe TRBD1 (5 bases). The length of the CDR3 is 13 residues. Per germline, CDR1 DFQATT and CDR2 SNEGSKA (reference sequence). The CDR3 bases are TGCAGTGCTAGAGGACAGAGCTCCCACGAGCAGTACTTC. Encoded protein: CSARGQSSHEQYF.

The gene calls are TRBV6-5 and TRBJ2-7, with D uncertain. Germline V gives CDR1 MNHEY, CDR2 SVGAGI. The V end lost 6 bases, the J end lost 3 bases, and 15 bases lay between the germline ends. The CDR3 covers 14 residues. This CDR3 is CASRAEVRSYEQYF. For the CDR3, the DNA is TGTGCCAGCAGGGCCGAGGTGCGGAGCTACGAGCAGTACTTC.

This clonotype was observed a single time. The genes are TRBV5-1 and TRBJ2-1; 9 bases agree with TRBD2. CDR1 is SGHRS and CDR2 is YFSETQ in the germline V gene. V shed 4 bases and J 0 bases; nucleotides not matched to a gene: 14. There are 19 residues in the CDR3. The chain's CDR3 is CASSREGGGALSSYNEQFF. The CDR3 DNA reads as TGCGCCAGCAGCCGCGAAGGCGGGGGGGCTCTCAGCTCCTACAATGAGCAGTTCTTC.

The CDR3 DNA reads as TGTGCCAGCAGCCAACGGGGGGACAGGACCTACGAGCAGTACTTC. Residues: CASSQRGDRTYEQYF. This rearrangement joins TRBV3-1 to TRBJ2-7; D might be TRBD1 (8 bases). Trimming cost V 2 bases and J 2 bases, with 13 bases left between them. Germline values: CDR1 LGHDT, CDR2 YNNKEL (reference sequence). This CDR3 region has 15 residues.

This clonotype occurred many times. CDR3 sequence reads: CASSFPQISGANVLTF. DNA of the CDR3: TGTGCCAGCAGTTTCCCACAGATCTCTGGGGCCAACGTCCTGACTTTC. This chain uses TRBV12-3 or TRBV12-4 with TRBJ2-6; D gene uncertain. CDR3 size: 16 residues. Trimming shortened V by 3 bases and J by 0 bases, and 9 bases separated the two germline ends.

This clonotype was seen only once. One junction end disagrees with the germline gene, perhaps due to a read error. The chain recombines TRBV2 with TRBJ2-1; D is uncertain. This CDR3 is built from 14 residues. The germline gives CDR1 SNHLY, CDR2 FYNNEI. DNA of the CDR3: TGTGCCAGCAGTAAAGCTACCACCTACAATGAGCAGTTCTTC. Amino acid sequence: CASSKATTYNEQFF.

This clonotype was found once. V is TRBV7-9 and J is TRBJ1-2; a weak D match, TRBD1 (6 bases). From germline, CDR1 is SEHNR and CDR2 FQNEAQ (reference sequence). Trimming stripped 5 bases from V and 5 bases from J, with 12 bases between. The CDR3 extends over 13 amino acids. CDR3 sequence (DNA): TGTGCCAGCAGCGAGGGGGACGGTTATGGCTACACCTTC. Protein product: CASSEGDGYGYTF. The full variable domain, in which reference TRBV7-9 and TRBJ1-2 provide the parts outside the CDR3, is DTGVSQNPRHKITKRGQNVTFRCDPISEHNRLYWYRQTLGQGPEFLTYFQNEAQLEKSRLLSDRFSAERPKGSFSTLEIQRTEQGDSAMYLCASSEGDGYGYTFGSGTRLTVV.

The gene calls are TRBV29-1 and TRBJ1-2; 12 nucleotides agree with TRBD1. Trimming at V came to 3 bases and at J to 4 bases, leaving 3 bases not matched to a gene. Germline values: CDR1 SQVTM, CDR2 ANQGSEA. CDR3 length: 14 residues. For the CDR3, the DNA is TGCAGCGTTGATCAGGGACAGGGGGCCTATGGCTACACCTTC. This sequence encodes CSVDQGQGAYGYTF.

The chain uses TRBV20-1 and TRBJ1-5, with D possibly matching TRBD1 (5 bases). Trimming left V 6 bases short and J 4 bases short, with 22 bases between. Germline CDR1 reads DFQATT; CDR2 reads SNEGSKA (reference sequence). This CDR3 has 16 amino acids. DNA for the CDR3: TGCAGTGCCGAGACGGCAGGGCGAACACCTAATCAGCCCCAGCATTTT. It is translated as CSAETAGRTPNQPQHF.

On this clonotype itself: At one end, the junction sequence differs from germline, possibly due to a read error. The genes are TRBV12-3 or TRBV12-4 and TRBJ2-7; D gene uncertain. The CDR3 length is 12 residues. This CDR3 is CTSSRMPTTQYF. CDR3 nucleotides: TGTACCAGCAGTCGGATGCCTACAACCCAGTACTTC.

This clonotype came up a few times. V is TRBV4-2 and J is TRBJ2-1; 10 bases line up with TRBD2. Germline loops: CDR1 LGHNA, CDR2 YNFKEQ. This CDR3 region has 15 residues. The V segment lost 4 bases and the J segment 6 bases; nucleotides outside the gene matches: 6. CDR3 DNA sequence: TGTGCCAGCAGCCGAGGACTAGCGGAAGTCAATGAGCAGTTCTTC. Protein sequence: CASSRGLAEVNEQFF.

The chain combines TRBV6-2 or TRBV6-3 with TRBJ2-3; a weak D match, TRBD1 (5 bases). The CDR3 loop spans 14 amino acids. Germline V lookup: CDR1 MNHEY, CDR2 SVGEGT. V gave up 6 bases and J gave up 5 bases, with 15 bases separating them. The CDR3 nucleotides read TGTGCCAGCAGAGACCCCGGCCAGGGAGATACGCAGTATTTT. Translated, it gives CASRDPGQGDTQYF.

The table lists this clonotype with a few counts. This chain links TRBV9 with TRBJ1-6, with a tentative D call TRBD1 (6 bases). V gave up 3 bases and J gave up 1 base, with 11 bases separating them. Germline V gives CDR1 SGDLS, CDR2 YYNGEE. The CDR3 runs to 16 residues. The CDR3 here is CASSATGPSYNSPLHF. CDR3 nucleotide sequence: TGTGCCAGCAGCGCCACAGGGCCGTCCTATAATTCACCCCTCCACTTT.

There are many counts of this clonotype. The chain recombines TRBV7-8 with TRBJ1-6; D not resolved. Germline CDR1 and CDR2: SGHVS and FQNEAQ. V shed 5 bases and J shed 2 bases, with 4 bases lying between them. The CDR3 is made up of 13 amino acids. The CDR3 spells CASSAAYNSPLHF. The CDR3 DNA is TGTGCCAGCAGCGCAGCCTATAATTCACCCCTCCACTTT.

This clonotype has only a few counts. In DNA form, the CDR3 reads TGTGCCAGCAGTTTAGGGACGGAAACCTATCAGCCCCAGCATTTT. It codes for CASSLGTETYQPQHF. This chain uses TRBV12-3 or TRBV12-4 with TRBJ1-5; D gene ambiguous. CDR3 size: 15 residues. V was trimmed by 1 base and J by 5 bases, leaving 12 bases between them.

This clonotype appeared a single time. The chain recombines TRBV20-1 with TRBJ1-4; TRBD1 is a possible D gene (5 bases). V lost 5 bases, J lost 6 bases, and 16 bases lay in between. From germline, CDR1 is DFQATT and CDR2 SNEGSKA (reference sequence). The CDR3 sequence is 14 residues long. This CDR3 is CSASDGGLDEKLFF. The CDR3 DNA is TGCAGTGCTTCCGATGGGGGTTTGGATGAAAAACTGTTTTTT.

This clonotype has only a few counts. The genes are TRBV20-1 and TRBJ1-6; D remains ambiguous. Germline V gives CDR1 DFQATT, CDR2 SNEGSKA (reference sequence). V lost 5 bases to trimming and J lost 0 bases, with 14 bases between them. This CDR3 spans 16 amino acids. Here the CDR3 DNA reads TGCAGTGCTGGTGCGAAAGAGAGCTCCTATAATTCACCCCTCCACTTT. Translating it yields CSAGAKESSYNSPLHF.

This clonotype was seen at least ten times. The chain carries TRBV20-1 and TRBJ2-5, with 10 bases identical to TRBD2. The ends lost 6 bases at V and 2 bases at J; junction bases unmatched: 6. CDR1 DFQATT and CDR2 SNEGSKA come from the germline V gene (reference sequence). The CDR3 covers 14 residues. CDR3 sequence (DNA): TGCAGTGCAGGGACTAGCGAGCCTCAAGAGACCCAGTACTTC. Translating gives CSAGTSEPQETQYF.

In this sample, this clonotype turned up a few times. CDR3 bases: TGTGCCAGCAGCTTCTGGGTGGGGGGCAGTCAAGAGACCCAGTACTTC. Protein product: CASSFWVGGSQETQYF. This sequence joins TRBV5-6 and TRBJ2-5; either TRBD1 or TRBD2 may fit D (6 bases each). Germline V CDR1 and CDR2: SGHDT, YYEEEE. The CDR3 is 16 amino acids. V shed 2 bases and J shed 2 bases, with 16 bases lying between them.

This clonotype was seen only once. The gene calls are TRBV19 and TRBJ1-2, with TRBD1 identical over 7 bases. The CDR3 loop spans 14 amino acids. The ends lost 6 bases at V and 4 bases at J; junction bases unmatched: 8. Per germline, CDR1 LNHDA and CDR2 SQIVND (reference sequence). This CDR3 reads CASRDPGGAYGYTF. In nucleotides, the CDR3 is TGTGCCAGTAGGGACCCAGGGGGTGCCTATGGCTACACCTTC.